The 20 T cell receptor beta chains reported below all come from one sample, sequenced in a study of cytomegalovirus exposure and HLA in healthy donors. 13 Jbeta primers and 60 Vbeta primers were used for the PCR. Generated by immunoSEQ multiplex PCR, the TCRdb table keeps only in-frame clones and is missing some. In the table there are approximately 120,000 clones, approximately 80% of which are singletons. The sequenced sample was PBMCs. These receptors were obtained from a man in his late teens or twenties in good health and CMV-seronegative.

J is TRBJ1-1 and V is TRBV27, with TRBD1 matching over 10 bases. CDR3 length: 17 residues. The germline V gene has CDR1 MNHEY and CDR2 SMNVEV (reference sequence). J lost 3 bases, V lost 5 bases, and 12 bases had no gene match. The CDR3 DNA is TGTGCCAGCAGTCCTAGGACAGGGGGTGTCGTCGACACTGAAGCTTTCTTT. Encoded protein: CASSPRTGGVVDTEAFF.

The chain recombines TRBV6-5 with TRBJ2-7, with D maybe TRBD2 (6 bases). Trimming left V 2 bases short and J 1 base short, with 6 bases between. Germline loops: CDR1 MNHEY, CDR2 SVGAGI. The CDR3 has 13 amino acids. The CDR3 bases are TGTGCCAGCAGTTACGGGGGGTCCTACGAGCAGTACTTC. It specifies CASSYGGSYEQYF.

This clone was seen just once. This chain connects TRBV18 to TRBJ2-1; 9 bases are a match to TRBD1. V lost 4 bases, J lost 3 bases, and 4 bases stayed unmatched. Germline values: CDR1 KGHSH, CDR2 LQKENI. The length of the CDR3 is 15 residues. CDR3 in amino acids: CASSHGQGIYNEQFF. CDR3 nucleotide sequence: TGTGCCAGCTCACATGGACAGGGGATCTACAATGAGCAGTTCTTC.

This clone was seen a handful of times. The chain uses TRBV7-2 and TRBJ1-5; a weak D match, TRBD1 (6 bases). The CDR3 spans 15 residues. The germline V gene encodes CDR1 SGHTA and CDR2 FQGNSA. V was trimmed by 3 bases and J by 7 bases, leaving 16 bases between them. The CDR3 reads CASSLGRTGTQPQHF. The CDR3 DNA sequence: TGTGCCAGCAGCTTGGGCCGAACAGGGACCCAGCCCCAGCATTTT.

V is TRBV9 and J is TRBJ2-3, with D tentatively TRBD2 (5 bases). The CDR3 consists of 16 residues. CDR1 SGDLS and CDR2 YYNGEE come from the germline V gene. Trimming left V 0 bases short and J 0 bases short, with 11 bases between. CDR3 coding DNA: TGTGCCAGCAGCGTAGAAGAGGGAACTAGCACAGATACGCAGTATTTT. Its protein product is CASSVEEGTSTDTQYF.

This clone was observed a single time. The V call is TRBV9, the J call TRBJ2-5; D possibly corresponds to TRBD2 (6 bases). Per germline, CDR1 SGDLS and CDR2 YYNGEE. The CDR3 is made up of 15 amino acids. V was cut by 0 bases and J by 0 bases, with 9 bases left in between. The CDR3 here is CASSVGWGDQETQYF. CDR3 in DNA: TGTGCCAGCAGCGTAGGGTGGGGGGACCAAGAGACCCAGTACTTC.

On this clone itself: One end of the junction is discordant with germline, which a read error may explain. This sample includes further DNA sequences coding for the same CDR3. This chain uses TRBV5-1 with TRBJ2-3, with a weak D call TRBD2 (6 bases). This CDR3 contains 14 residues. The V gene's germline CDR1 is SGHRS and CDR2 YFSETQ. The DNA for the CDR3 is TGCGCCAGCAGTCCCCTAGGGACTCAAGATACACAGTATTTT. Protein sequence: CASSPLGTQDTQYF.

This rearrangement joins TRBV18 to TRBJ1-1; tentatively, D is TRBD1 (5 bases). The CDR3 is made up of 15 amino acids. Per germline, CDR1 KGHSH and CDR2 LQKENI. Trimming pared 2 bases from V and 6 bases from J, leaving 16 bases between. CDR3 residues: CASSPGRGTFSEAFF. CDR3 nucleotide sequence: TGTGCCAGCTCACCAGGCCGGGGGACTTTCTCTGAAGCTTTCTTT.

This chain connects TRBV7-3 to TRBJ2-1; 12 nucleotides match TRBD2. CDR3 length: 15 amino acids. With 4 bases clipped from V and 8 bases from J, the junction kept 6 bases outside the gene matches. Germline V gene data show CDR1 as SGHTA and CDR2 as FQGTGA. CDR3 bases: TGTGCCAGCAGCTCTACTAGCGGGGGGCCCCATGAGCAGTTCTTC. Its translation is CASSSTSGGPHEQFF.

This clone occurred once. This chain links TRBV5-8 with TRBJ1-4; D gene uncertain. The V and J ends lost 1 base and 5 bases respectively, with 15 bases between them. The CDR3 covers 16 residues. Per the germline V gene, CDR1 is SGHTS and CDR2 is YDEGEE. CDR3 sequence (DNA): TGTGCCAGCAGCTTGTCTTCGGGGAACAAAAATGAAAAACTGTTTTTT. Protein sequence: CASSLSSGNKNEKLFF. Filled out from reference TRBV5-8 and TRBJ1-4, the complete variable domain reads EAGVTQSPTHLIKTRGQQATLRCSPISGHTSVYWYQQALGLGLQFLLWYDEGEERNRGNFPPRFSGRQFPNYSSELNVNALELEDSALYLCASSLSSGNKNEKLFFGSGTQLSVL.

This rearrangement joins TRBV4-3 to TRBJ2-5, with D hard to call. The end of the DNA is better explained by TRBJ2-7, so the J call may be wrong. This CDR3 is 13 amino acids long. In germline, CDR1 is LGHNA, CDR2 YSLEER. CDR3 nucleotide sequence: TGCGCCAGCTCGAAAGAGGAGAGCTACGAGCAGTACTTC. Amino acids: CASSKEESYEQYF.

The chain carries TRBV4-3 and TRBJ2-1, with 11 nucleotides matching TRBD2. This CDR3 has 19 residues. The germline V gene has CDR1 LGHNA and CDR2 YSLEER. The V gene end was trimmed by 0 bases and the J gene end by 1 base; junction bases not matched to a gene: 8. The CDR3 protein is CASSQDSLAGGQSYNEQFF. In DNA form, the CDR3 reads TGCGCCAGCAGCCAAGATTCCCTAGCGGGGGGCCAATCCTACAATGAGCAGTTCTTC.

Here the CDR3 DNA reads TGCAGTGCTAGCACCGGGGGTGGCTACACCTTC. Its protein product is CSASTGGGYTF. The chain joins TRBV20-1 to TRBJ1-2, with D maybe TRBD1 (5 bases). The V gene lost 3 bases and the J gene lost 7 bases, with 9 bases spanning the gap. The germline V gene encodes CDR1 DFQATT and CDR2 SNEGSKA (reference sequence). The CDR3 has 11 amino acids.

The genes are TRBV9 and TRBJ1-2; 7 nucleotides align to TRBD1. CDR1 and CDR2 (germline): SGDLS, YYNGEE. The trim removed 0 bases at V and 0 bases at J, leaving 14 bases unmatched. The CDR3 runs 19 residues. The CDR3 sequence: CASSVGQSPGQRANYGYTF. CDR3 DNA: TGTGCCAGCAGCGTAGGTCAATCCCCGGGACAGAGAGCTAACTATGGCTACACCTTC.

The chain recombines TRBV7-3 with TRBJ2-1, with 10 bases fitting TRBD2. The V segment lost 5 bases and the J segment 0 bases; nucleotides outside the gene matches: 4. Germline V gene data show CDR1 as SGHTA and CDR2 as FQGTGA. The CDR3 is made up of 16 amino acids. CDR3 nucleotides: TGTGCCAGCAGCCCCCAGCGGGGGGGCTCCTACAATGAGCAGTTCTTC. Protein sequence: CASSPQRGGSYNEQFF.

This clone was found once. This chain joins TRBV11-2 and TRBJ1-1; the D gene is possibly TRBD1 (6 bases). Trimming left V 6 bases short and J 8 bases short, with 16 bases between. This CDR3 spans 13 amino acids. CDR1 and CDR2 from the germline V gene are SGHAT and FQNNGV. CDR3 DNA sequence: TGTGCCAGCAGGGACCCAGGGACATCCGAAGCTTTCTTT. Protein sequence: CASRDPGTSEAFF.

The chain links TRBV9 to TRBJ2-1; a weak D match, TRBD2 (6 bases). Per germline, CDR1 SGDLS and CDR2 YYNGEE. The CDR3 totals 16 residues. V lost 4 bases to trimming and J lost 2 bases, with 16 bases between them. CDR3 sequence: CASSSRSGGTYNEQFF. CDR3 bases: TGTGCCAGCAGCTCCCGCTCTGGAGGGACCTACAATGAGCAGTTCTTC. Full variable domain (rest looked up from reference TRBV9 and TRBJ2-1): DSGVTQTPKHLITATGQRVTLRCSPRSGDLSVYWYQQSLDQGLQFLIQYYNGEERAKGNILERFSAQQFPDLHSELNLSSLELGDSALYFCASSSRSGGTYNEQFFGPGTRLTVL.

This clone was seen once. The gene calls are TRBV25-1 and TRBJ2-1; 7 bases align to TRBD1. Germline V lookup: CDR1 MGHDK, CDR2 SYGVNS. This CDR3 is 18 amino acids long. Trimming cost V 2 bases and J 5 bases; bases outside gene matches: 15. The CDR3 region has the DNA TGTGCCAGCAGTGAAAAGGGTGGCAGGGGGTCGGGTAACAATGAGCAGTTCTTC. It encodes CASSEKGGRGSGNNEQFF.

The V and J genes are TRBV7-2 and TRBJ1-1, with D hard to call. V was shortened by 2 bases and J by 4 bases, with 14 bases between the two germline ends. From germline, CDR1 is SGHTA and CDR2 FQGNSA. The length of the CDR3 is 15 residues. The CDR3 nucleotides are TGTGCCAGCAGCTTAAACCGAGTCCGGGGCACTGAAGCTTTCTTT. It specifies CASSLNRVRGTEAFF.

V is TRBV18 and J is TRBJ2-7; weak D call: TRBD1 (6 bases). Trimming removed 2 bases from V and 1 base from J, with 12 bases in between. This CDR3 contains 15 residues. CDR1 and CDR2 from the germline V gene are KGHSH and LQKENI. The CDR3 DNA reads TGTGCCAGCTCACCAGGACAGAGCAAATCCTACGAGCAGTACTTC. Its protein product is CASSPGQSKSYEQYF.